The 2 T cell receptor beta chains reported below all come from one sample, sequenced in a study of chemoradiotherapy in HPV16-positive cancers. Assay: immunoSEQ multiplex PCR; the TCRdb copy retains only in-frame clones and omits some. In the table there are 3,500 to 4,000 clones, 90% to 95% of which are singletons. Sampling was performed from a patient who underwent chemoradiotherapy. The receptors were gathered from a human donor with HPV-associated anogenital cancer.

The chain uses TRBV14 and TRBJ2-7; tentative D call: TRBD1 (7 bases). The CDR3 runs 18 residues. Per the germline V gene, CDR1 is SGHDN and CDR2 is FVKESK. Trimming took 0 bases from V and 6 from J, leaving 24 bases between them. As DNA, the CDR3 is TGTGCCAGCAGCCAAGATCGAGGGGGCGGAGGGGGCGCGGGCGAGCAGTACTTC. Translated, it gives CASSQDRGGGGGAGEQYF.

The count of this clone is one. The chain couples TRBV19 to TRBJ2-7; 9 bases align to TRBD2. V lost 7 bases to trimming and J lost 4 bases; unmatched junction nucleotides: 8. This CDR3 has 14 amino acids. Germline V gives CDR1 LNHDA, CDR2 SQIVND (reference sequence). The CDR3, as DNA: TGTGCCAGTATTGCGGGAGGGCCTAATTACGAGCAGTACTTC. Translating it yields CASIAGGPNYEQYF.